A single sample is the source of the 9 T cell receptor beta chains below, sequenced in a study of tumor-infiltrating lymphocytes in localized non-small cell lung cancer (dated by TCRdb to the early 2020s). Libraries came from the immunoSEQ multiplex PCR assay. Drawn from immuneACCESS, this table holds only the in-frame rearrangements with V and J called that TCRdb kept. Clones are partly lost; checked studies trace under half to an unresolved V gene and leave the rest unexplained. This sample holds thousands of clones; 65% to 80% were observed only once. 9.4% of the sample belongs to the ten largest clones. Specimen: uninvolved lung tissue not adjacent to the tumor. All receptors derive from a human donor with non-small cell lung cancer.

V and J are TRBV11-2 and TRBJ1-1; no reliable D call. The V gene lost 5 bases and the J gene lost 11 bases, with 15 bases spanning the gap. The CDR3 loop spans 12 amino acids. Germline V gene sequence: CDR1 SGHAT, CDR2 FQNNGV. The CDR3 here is CASSPTPLVAFF. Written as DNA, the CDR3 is TGTGCCAGCAGCCCGACACCCCTGGTCGCTTTCTTT.

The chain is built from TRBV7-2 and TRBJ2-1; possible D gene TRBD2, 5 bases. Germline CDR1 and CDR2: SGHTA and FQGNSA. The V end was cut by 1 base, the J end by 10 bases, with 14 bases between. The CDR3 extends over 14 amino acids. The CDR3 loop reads CASSLGLASREQFF. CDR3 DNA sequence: TGTGCCAGCAGCTTAGGCCTAGCATCGAGGGAGCAGTTCTTC.

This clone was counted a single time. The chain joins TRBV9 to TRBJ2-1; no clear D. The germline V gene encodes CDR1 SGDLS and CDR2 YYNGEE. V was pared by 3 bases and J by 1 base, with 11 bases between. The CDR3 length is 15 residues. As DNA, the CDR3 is TGTGCCAGCAGCGCCTCTGGCGTATCCTACAATGAGCAGTTCTTC. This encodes CASSASGVSYNEQFF.

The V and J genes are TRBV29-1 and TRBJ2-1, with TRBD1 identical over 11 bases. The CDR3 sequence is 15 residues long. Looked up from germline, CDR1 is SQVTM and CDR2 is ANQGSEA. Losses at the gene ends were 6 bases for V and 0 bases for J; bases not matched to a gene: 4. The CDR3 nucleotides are TGCAGCGTCGGACAGGGGGCGAGCTCCTACAATGAGCAGTTCTTC. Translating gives CSVGQGASSYNEQFF.

CDR3 residues: CASSSGQGNTEAFF. As DNA, the CDR3 is TGTGCCAGCAGCTCCGGACAGGGGAACACTGAAGCTTTCTTT. The V and J genes are TRBV5-4 and TRBJ1-1, with 8 nucleotides matching TRBD1. With 3 bases clipped from V and 1 base from J, the junction kept 2 bases outside the gene matches. The CDR3 runs to 14 residues. The germline gives CDR1 SGHNT, CDR2 YYREEE (reference sequence).

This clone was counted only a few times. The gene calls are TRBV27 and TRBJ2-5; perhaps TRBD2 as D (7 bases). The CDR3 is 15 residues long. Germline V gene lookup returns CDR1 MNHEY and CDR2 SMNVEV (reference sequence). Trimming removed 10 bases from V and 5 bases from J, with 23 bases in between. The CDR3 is CATQPLTGGRETQYF. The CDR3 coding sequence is TGTGCCACCCAACCCCTAACGGGGGGCAGGGAGACCCAGTACTTC.

CDR3 region: CASRIGQLTEAFF. The DNA for the CDR3 is TGTGCCAGCAGGATAGGACAGCTCACTGAAGCTTTCTTT. This chain connects TRBV6-5 to TRBJ1-1, with D possibly TRBD1 on 6 matching bases. Trimming stripped 6 bases from V and 4 bases from J, with 12 bases between. This CDR3 has 13 residues. The germline gives CDR1 MNHEY, CDR2 SVGAGI.

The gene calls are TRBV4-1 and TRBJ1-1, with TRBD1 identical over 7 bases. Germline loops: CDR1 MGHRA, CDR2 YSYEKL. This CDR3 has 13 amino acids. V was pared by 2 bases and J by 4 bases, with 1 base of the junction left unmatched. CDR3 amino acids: CASSQYRGTEAFF. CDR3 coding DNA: TGCGCCAGCAGCCAATACAGGGGCACTGAAGCTTTCTTT.

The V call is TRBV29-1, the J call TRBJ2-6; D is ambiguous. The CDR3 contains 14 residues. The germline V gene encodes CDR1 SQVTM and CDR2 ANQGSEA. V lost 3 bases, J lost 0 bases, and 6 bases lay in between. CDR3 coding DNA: TGCAGCGTTGACGAATCCTCTGGGGCCAACGTCCTGACTTTC. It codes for CSVDESSGANVLTF.